Listed below are T cell receptor beta chains from one sample, sequenced in a study of blood T cell repertoires in COVID-19. The data were produced by immunoSEQ multiplex PCR, yet TCRdb's version contains in-frame clones alone and is incomplete. The table records about 190,000 clones, 75% to 90% of them present only once. The sample was peripheral blood. These receptors were obtained from a young man with acute or convalescent COVID-19. Both conserved end residues are part of each CDR3. D genes are given only for firm matches. Clone size, where shown, is once, few, many, or a class for clones that have expanded.

v_call: TRBV5-1
clone_size: -
cdr3_length: 14
j_call: TRBJ1-4
d_call: TRBD1
cdr3_nt: TGCGCCAGCAGCCCGGGACAGGGGAATGAAAAACTGTTTTTT
cdr3_aa: CASSPGQGNEKLFF

v_call: TRBV5-6
clone_size: -
cdr3_length: 15
j_call: TRBJ2-5
d_call: TRBD2
cdr3_nt: TGTGCCAGCCAAATAGCGGGGGGGCCGGCGGAGACCCAGTACTTC
cdr3_aa: CASQIAGGPAETQYF

v_call: TRBV7-7
clone_size: -
cdr3_length: 17
j_call: TRBJ2-2
d_call: TRBD2
cdr3_nt: TGTGCTAGCAGCCCGGGGGTAGCGGGAGTGGACACCGGGGAGCTGTTTTTT
cdr3_aa: CASSPGVAGVDTGELFF

v_call: TRBV7-3
clone_size: -
cdr3_length: 15
j_call: TRBJ2-1
d_call: TRBD2
cdr3_nt: TGTGCCAGCAGCTTGACTAGCGGGGTGTACAATGAGCAGTTCTTC
cdr3_aa: CASSLTSGVYNEQFF

v_call: TRBV30
clone_size: -
cdr3_length: 14
j_call: TRBJ2-3
d_call: TRBD2
cdr3_nt: TGTGCCTGGAACGTAGCGGGAGTTGTTGGTACGCAGTATTTT
cdr3_aa: CAWNVAGVVGTQYF

v_call: TRBV7-8
clone_size: -
cdr3_length: 14
j_call: TRBJ1-5
d_call: TRBD1
cdr3_nt: TGTGCCAGCAGCTTCCGGGACAGAAATCAGCCCCAGCATTTT
cdr3_aa: CASSFRDRNQPQHF

v_call: TRBV10-1
clone_size: -
cdr3_length: 16
j_call: TRBJ2-1
d_call: TRBD2
cdr3_nt: TGCGCCAGCAGTGAGAGCGGGGGGGCCTCGGGCAATGAGCAGTTCTTC
cdr3_aa: CASSESGGASGNEQFF

v_call: TRBV29-1
clone_size: -
cdr3_length: 12
j_call: TRBJ1-2
d_call: -
cdr3_nt: TGCAGCGTCCTTCAGGGGATAGGCGGCTACACCTTC
cdr3_aa: CSVLQGIGGYTF

v_call: TRBV14
clone_size: -
cdr3_length: 15
j_call: TRBJ1-1
d_call: TRBD1
cdr3_nt: TGTGCCAGCAGCCAAACGACAGGGCTGGGAACTGAAGCTTTCTTT
cdr3_aa: CASSQTTGLGTEAFF

v_call: TRBV3-1/TRBV3-2
clone_size: -
cdr3_length: 14
j_call: TRBJ1-1
d_call: -
cdr3_nt: TGTGCCAGCAGCCACGGTGGGGGCAACACTGAAGCTTTCTTT
cdr3_aa: CASSHGGGNTEAFF

v_call: TRBV28
clone_size: -
cdr3_length: 16
j_call: TRBJ2-7
d_call: TRBD1
cdr3_nt: TGTGCCAGCAGTTTAGGCGGGACAGGGGGGGTCTACGAGCAGTACTTC
cdr3_aa: CASSLGGTGGVYEQYF

v_call: TRBV7-9
clone_size: -
cdr3_length: 15
j_call: TRBJ2-3
d_call: TRBD2
cdr3_nt: TGTGCCAGCAGCACAAACGGACTAGCGGTGGATACGCAGTATTTT
cdr3_aa: CASSTNGLAVDTQYF

v_call: TRBV28
clone_size: -
cdr3_length: 15
j_call: TRBJ1-6
d_call: -
cdr3_nt: TGTGCCAGCAGTATATCTACAGGGTGGAATTCACCCCTCCACTTT
cdr3_aa: CASSISTGWNSPLHF

v_call: TRBV6-6
clone_size: -
cdr3_length: 14
j_call: TRBJ2-1
d_call: -
cdr3_nt: TGTGCCAGCAGACCCGACCCAAGGCGGAATGAGCAGTTCTTC
cdr3_aa: CASRPDPRRNEQFF

v_call: TRBV28
clone_size: -
cdr3_length: 14
j_call: TRBJ2-7
d_call: TRBD1
cdr3_nt: TGTGCTACGATTCGCGGACAGGGAACCTACGAGCAGTACTTC
cdr3_aa: CATIRGQGTYEQYF

v_call: TRBV11-3
clone_size: -
cdr3_length: 13
j_call: TRBJ1-1
d_call: -
cdr3_nt: TGTGCCAGCAGCAAACAGCCAGGGGATGAAGCTTTCTTT
cdr3_aa: CASSKQPGDEAFF

v_call: TRBV12-5
clone_size: -
cdr3_length: 17
j_call: TRBJ2-7
d_call: TRBD2
cdr3_nt: TGTGCTAGTGGTTTGGTCCTGGCTAGCGGGGTTTTAGGTGAGCAGTACTTC
cdr3_aa: CASGLVLASGVLGEQYF

v_call: TRBV19
clone_size: -
cdr3_length: 13
j_call: TRBJ1-1
d_call: -
cdr3_nt: TGTGCTAGCCGTTCACAGGGCAACACTGAAGCTTTCTTT
cdr3_aa: CASRSQGNTEAFF

v_call: TRBV6-1
clone_size: -
cdr3_length: 15
j_call: TRBJ2-7
d_call: -
cdr3_nt: TGTGCCAGCAGTGAGTCGGGGGGCGCTTCCTACGAGCAGTACTTC
cdr3_aa: CASSESGGASYEQYF

v_call: TRBV4-1
clone_size: -
cdr3_length: 18
j_call: TRBJ1-3
d_call: -
cdr3_nt: TGCGCCAGCAGCCAAGATGGCCCGGGGTTATACTCTGGAAACACCATATATTTT
cdr3_aa: CASSQDGPGLYSGNTIYF

v_call: TRBV6-1
clone_size: -
cdr3_length: 13
j_call: TRBJ2-7
d_call: TRBD2
cdr3_nt: TGTGCCAGCAGTGAAGGACTAGCGGGGGTGCAGTACTTC
cdr3_aa: CASSEGLAGVQYF

v_call: TRBV5-1
clone_size: -
cdr3_length: 15
j_call: TRBJ1-1
d_call: -
cdr3_nt: TGCGCCAGCAGCTTGATCGTGGGGGGGAACACTGAAGCTTTCTTT
cdr3_aa: CASSLIVGGNTEAFF

v_call: TRBV6-1
clone_size: -
cdr3_length: 14
j_call: TRBJ1-2
d_call: -
cdr3_nt: TGTGCCAGCAGTGAACGAGGGTACGCCTATGGCTACACCTTC
cdr3_aa: CASSERGYAYGYTF

v_call: TRBV4-2
clone_size: -
cdr3_length: 14
j_call: TRBJ2-5
d_call: TRBD2
cdr3_nt: TGTGCCAGCAGCCAGGCGGGAGTGGCAGAGACCCAGTACTTC
cdr3_aa: CASSQAGVAETQYF

v_call: TRBV6-1
clone_size: -
cdr3_length: 14
j_call: TRBJ2-1
d_call: -
cdr3_nt: TGTGCCAGCAGTGAACCCCCAAAGGGGGATGAGCAGTTCTTC
cdr3_aa: CASSEPPKGDEQFF

v_call: TRBV11-2
clone_size: -
cdr3_length: 14
j_call: TRBJ2-5
d_call: TRBD2
cdr3_nt: TGTGCCAGCAGCCCCGGGAGGGGGTGGGAGACCCAGTACTTC
cdr3_aa: CASSPGRGWETQYF

v_call: TRBV7-3
clone_size: -
cdr3_length: 13
j_call: TRBJ2-3
d_call: -
cdr3_nt: TGTGCCAGCAGCTCAACCTACGGTGATACGCAGTATTTT
cdr3_aa: CASSSTYGDTQYF

v_call: TRBV4-1
clone_size: -
cdr3_length: 16
j_call: TRBJ2-4
d_call: TRBD1
cdr3_nt: TGCGCCAGCAGCCAGGACAGGATATTAGCCAAAAACATTCAGTACTTC
cdr3_aa: CASSQDRILAKNIQYF

v_call: TRBV30
clone_size: -
cdr3_length: 14
j_call: TRBJ2-7
d_call: -
cdr3_nt: TGTGCCTGGGGGGGACAAGGACAATACTACGAGCAGTACTTC
cdr3_aa: CAWGGQGQYYEQYF

v_call: TRBV12-3/TRBV12-4
clone_size: -
cdr3_length: 13
j_call: TRBJ2-7
d_call: TRBD1
cdr3_nt: TGTGCCAGCAGGAGGACAGGGCAGGGCGAGCAGTACTTC
cdr3_aa: CASRRTGQGEQYF

v_call: TRBV2
clone_size: -
cdr3_length: 15
j_call: TRBJ1-5
d_call: -
cdr3_nt: TGTGCCAGCATCGAAGGTGCAGGGAACAATCAGCCCCAGCATTTT
cdr3_aa: CASIEGAGNNQPQHF

v_call: TRBV6-5
clone_size: -
cdr3_length: 15
j_call: TRBJ1-1
d_call: -
cdr3_nt: TGTGCCAGCAGTTACGGAGATAGGGGCGAAACTGAAGCTTTCTTT
cdr3_aa: CASSYGDRGETEAFF

v_call: TRBV4-1
clone_size: -
cdr3_length: 17
j_call: TRBJ2-3
d_call: TRBD2
cdr3_nt: TGCGCCAGCAGCCAAGAGGGACTAGCGATAAGCACAGATACGCAGTATTTT
cdr3_aa: CASSQEGLAISTDTQYF

v_call: TRBV4-1
clone_size: -
cdr3_length: 16
j_call: TRBJ1-5
d_call: -
cdr3_nt: TGCGCCAGCAGCCAAGATCTCGGAGGGCTCAATCAGCCCCAGCATTTT
cdr3_aa: CASSQDLGGLNQPQHF

v_call: TRBV5-1
clone_size: -
cdr3_length: 16
j_call: TRBJ2-4
d_call: TRBD2
cdr3_nt: TGCGCCAGCAGCTTGGCCAACGCGGGAGCAGTGGACATTCAGTACTTC
cdr3_aa: CASSLANAGAVDIQYF

v_call: TRBV7-9
clone_size: -
cdr3_length: 14
j_call: TRBJ2-1
d_call: -
cdr3_nt: TGTGCCAGCAGCTTGAGACAGCTCTACAATGAGCAGTTCTTC
cdr3_aa: CASSLRQLYNEQFF

v_call: TRBV24-1
clone_size: -
cdr3_length: 18
j_call: TRBJ2-3
d_call: -
cdr3_nt: TGTGCCACCAGTCCTAGAGGCGGGTTGGGAAGTGGCACAGATACGCAGTATTTT
cdr3_aa: CATSPRGGLGSGTDTQYF

v_call: TRBV18
clone_size: -
cdr3_length: 17
j_call: TRBJ1-5
d_call: TRBD1
cdr3_nt: TGTGCCAGCTCACCAAATTTCCTGGGACAGAACAATCAGCCCCAGCATTTT
cdr3_aa: CASSPNFLGQNNQPQHF

v_call: TRBV7-2
clone_size: -
cdr3_length: 13
j_call: TRBJ1-2
d_call: -
cdr3_nt: TGTGCCAGCAGCCAGGGGCCGGCCAATGGCTACACCTTC
cdr3_aa: CASSQGPANGYTF

v_call: TRBV5-1
clone_size: -
cdr3_length: 20
j_call: TRBJ2-7
d_call: TRBD2
cdr3_nt: TGCGCCAGCAGCTATACTAGACGGACTAGCGGGGGGGCTGACCCCTACGAGCAGTACTTC
cdr3_aa: CASSYTRRTSGGADPYEQYF

v_call: TRBV6-5
clone_size: -
cdr3_length: 16
j_call: TRBJ2-1
d_call: -
cdr3_nt: TGTGCCAGCAGTAACTCCGTGGGGCCGACCTACAATGAGCAGTTCTTC
cdr3_aa: CASSNSVGPTYNEQFF

v_call: TRBV2
clone_size: -
cdr3_length: 14
j_call: TRBJ1-2
d_call: -
cdr3_nt: TGTGCCAGCAGTGAAGGGAGGATTAACTATGGCTACACCTTC
cdr3_aa: CASSEGRINYGYTF

v_call: TRBV18
clone_size: -
cdr3_length: 15
j_call: TRBJ1-1
d_call: -
cdr3_nt: TGTGCCAGCTCACCTCAACGGGGGAAACACACTGAAGCTTTCTTT
cdr3_aa: CASSPQRGKHTEAFF

v_call: TRBV28
clone_size: -
cdr3_length: 16
j_call: TRBJ1-6
d_call: TRBD1
cdr3_nt: TGTGCCAGCAGTTTCGAGGTGGGGACAGTAGATTCACCCCTCCACTTT
cdr3_aa: CASSFEVGTVDSPLHF

v_call: TRBV7-2
clone_size: -
cdr3_length: 12
j_call: TRBJ1-2
d_call: -
cdr3_nt: TGTGCCAGCAGCCTACGGAACTATGGCTACACCTTC
cdr3_aa: CASSLRNYGYTF

v_call: TRBV4-1
clone_size: -
cdr3_length: 21
j_call: TRBJ2-7
d_call: TRBD2
cdr3_nt: TGCGCCAGCAGCCAACGCTACAACACATGGAGAGCTAGCGGGGGCCGATGGGAGCAGTACTTC
cdr3_aa: CASSQRYNTWRASGGRWEQYF

v_call: TRBV5-4
clone_size: few
cdr3_length: 17
j_call: TRBJ1-6
d_call: -
cdr3_nt: TGTGCCAGCAGCGGAGGACAGCCGAGCTCCTATAATTCACCCCTCCACTTT
cdr3_aa: CASSGGQPSSYNSPLHF

v_call: TRBV19
clone_size: -
cdr3_length: 14
j_call: TRBJ1-1
d_call: -
cdr3_nt: TGTGCCAGTAGTTTCGACAGGCAAAACACTGAAGCTTTCTTT
cdr3_aa: CASSFDRQNTEAFF

v_call: TRBV28
clone_size: -
cdr3_length: 14
j_call: TRBJ1-2
d_call: -
cdr3_nt: TGTGCCAGCAGTTTATATTTTAACAGTTATGGCTACACCTTC
cdr3_aa: CASSLYFNSYGYTF

v_call: TRBV27
clone_size: -
cdr3_length: 13
j_call: TRBJ2-7
d_call: TRBD1
cdr3_nt: TGTGCCAGCAGCGAATGGGACAGGGAGGAGCAGTACTTC
cdr3_aa: CASSEWDREEQYF

v_call: TRBV18
clone_size: -
cdr3_length: 15
j_call: TRBJ2-5
d_call: -
cdr3_nt: TGTGCCAGCTCACCGCGGATTACGGGGCAAGAGACCCAGTACTTC
cdr3_aa: CASSPRITGQETQYF

v_call: TRBV10-3
clone_size: -
cdr3_length: 14
j_call: TRBJ1-1
d_call: -
cdr3_nt: TGTGCCATCAGTGAGCGGTCCCTGAACACTGAAGCTTTCTTT
cdr3_aa: CAISERSLNTEAFF

v_call: TRBV30
clone_size: -
cdr3_length: 16
j_call: TRBJ2-7
d_call: -
cdr3_nt: TGTGCCTGGAGCCCCGCTCGGACAGACAGAACCTACGAGCAGTACTTC
cdr3_aa: CAWSPARTDRTYEQYF

v_call: TRBV21-1
clone_size: -
cdr3_length: 15
j_call: TRBJ1-2
d_call: -
cdr3_nt: TGTGCCAGCAGCAAAGAAATGGGTAGGAGCTATGGCTACACCTTC
cdr3_aa: CASSKEMGRSYGYTF

v_call: TRBV28
clone_size: once
cdr3_length: 16
j_call: TRBJ2-5
d_call: -
cdr3_nt: TGTGCCAGCAGTTTACAGGGTGGTAGATTTGGGGAGACCCAGTACTTC
cdr3_aa: CASSLQGGRFGETQYF

v_call: TRBV7-6
clone_size: -
cdr3_length: 15
j_call: TRBJ1-1
d_call: -
cdr3_nt: TGTGCCAGCAGCTTAGCTCGGGGTTTGAACACTGAAGCTTTCTTT
cdr3_aa: CASSLARGLNTEAFF

v_call: TRBV2
clone_size: -
cdr3_length: 14
j_call: TRBJ1-4
d_call: -
cdr3_nt: TGTGCCAGCTGGGAGGAAGTAACTAATGAAAAACTGTTTTTT
cdr3_aa: CASWEEVTNEKLFF